The 27 T cell receptor beta chains below all came from one sample that was sequenced in a study of Ad26.COV2.S vaccination and SARS-CoV-2 variants. Treatment here: roughly 19 received Ad26.COV2.S at low or high dose, single or two shots; roughly five received placebo; per-sample allocation not given. Each sample was drawn 63 days after the first injection (of vaccine or placebo). Assay: immunoSEQ multiplex PCR; the TCRdb copy retains only in-frame clones and omits some. Of approximately 480,000 clones listed, 87% are singletons. The material sequenced was peripheral blood, taken in a trial of Ad26.COV2.S vaccine versus placebo. These receptors came from a person aged 18-65 years who received the Ad26.COV2.S COVID-19 vaccine or a placebo.

The chain recombines TRBV28 with TRBJ2-3; D not resolved. This CDR3 region has 13 residues. The V and J ends lost 5 bases and 3 bases respectively, with 9 bases between them. From germline, CDR1 is MDHEN and CDR2 SYDVKM. CDR3 in DNA: TGTGCCAGCAGTCTGGACGGGACAGATACGCAGTATTTT. It translates to CASSLDGTDTQYF.

Regarding this clone: Other nucleotide sequences in the sample specify the same CDR3. This chain connects TRBV9 to TRBJ2-5, with 9 nucleotides matching TRBD1. V was clipped by 2 bases and J by 2 bases; unmatched bases: 1. Germline CDR1 and CDR2: SGDLS and YYNGEE. This CDR3 contains 14 residues. CDR3 DNA sequence: TGTGCCAGCAGCGTGGGGACAGGGCAAGAGACCCAGTACTTC. It is translated as CASSVGTGQETQYF.

The J gene is TRBJ2-3, the V gene TRBV10-3, with D perhaps given as TRBD1 or TRBD2 (5 bases each). This CDR3 spans 11 amino acids. Trimming removed 2 bases at V and 9 bases at J, with 6 bases between. CDR1 ENHRY and CDR2 SYGVKD come from the germline V gene. The CDR3 DNA sequence: TGTGCCATCAGTGAGGGGACCACGCAGTATTTT. Its translation is CAISEGTTQYF.

In its sample, this clone was seen once. This chain joins TRBV7-2 and TRBJ1-3, with D unclear. The CDR3 consists of 15 residues. The V and J ends lost 5 bases and 2 bases respectively, with 13 bases between them. CDR1 is SGHTA, CDR2 FQGNSA, per germline. As DNA, the CDR3 is TGTGCCAGCAGCCAAGGAGTCAGTACTGGAAACACCATATATTTT. This encodes CASSQGVSTGNTIYF.

The rearrangement links TRBV4-3 to TRBJ1-2; 9 nucleotides agree with TRBD1. This CDR3 has 15 amino acids. V lost 4 bases to trimming and J lost 8 bases; unmatched junction nucleotides: 11. Germline CDR1 is LGHNA and CDR2 is YSLEER. In DNA, the CDR3 is TGCGCCAGCAGCCGAACCGGGACAGGGATTAACGGCTACACCTTC. This sequence encodes CASSRTGTGINGYTF.

The rearrangement links TRBV25-1 to TRBJ2-5; either TRBD1 or TRBD2 may fit D (5 bases each). Deletions cut 1 base from V and 4 bases from J, with 10 bases between. The CDR3 runs to 14 residues. Per the germline V gene, CDR1 is MGHDK and CDR2 is SYGVNS. The CDR3 DNA is TGTGCCAGCAGTGAATCTATTGGGGGAGAGACCCAGTACTTC. Translated: CASSESIGGETQYF.

V gene TRBV10-3 combines with J gene TRBJ2-7, with 9 bases that match TRBD2. In germline, CDR1 is ENHRY, CDR2 SYGVKD. The CDR3 runs to 17 residues. Trimming removed 6 bases from V and 0 bases from J; junction bases left unmatched: 12. CDR3 sequence reads: CAIRSPTSGPFSYEQYF. CDR3 nucleotides: TGTGCCATCAGATCCCCTACTAGCGGGCCCTTCTCCTACGAGCAGTACTTC.

The gene calls are TRBV5-1 and TRBJ2-3; weak D call: TRBD2 (5 bases). The germline gives CDR1 SGHRS, CDR2 YFSETQ. Trimming removed 7 bases from V and 0 bases from J, with 12 bases in between. This CDR3 has 14 residues. CDR3 sequence (DNA): TGCGCCAGCGCTACTAGGTCTAGCACAGATACGCAGTATTTT. As protein: CASATRSSTDTQYF.

This clone was observed once. The chain links TRBV7-8 to TRBJ2-1, with 9 bases matching TRBD2. V shed 5 bases, J shed 8 bases, and the junction held 10 bases outside the gene matches. From germline, CDR1 is SGHVS and CDR2 FQNEAQ. The CDR3 contains 15 residues. In DNA form, the CDR3 reads TGTGCCAGCAGCAATTTAGCGGGAGACTTCTATGAGCAGTTCTTC. It encodes CASSNLAGDFYEQFF. Full variable domain (rest looked up from reference TRBV7-8 and TRBJ2-1): GAGVSQSPRYKVAKRGQDVALRCDPISGHVSLFWYQQALGQGPEFLTYFQNEAQLDKSGLPSDRFFAERPEGSVSTLKIQRTQQEDSAVYLCASSNLAGDFYEQFFGPGTRLTVL.

The V and J genes are TRBV7-2 and TRBJ2-3; 8 bases are a match to TRBD2. V lost 5 bases to trimming and J lost 2 bases; unmatched junction nucleotides: 6. Germline loops: CDR1 SGHTA, CDR2 FQGNSA. The CDR3 length is 15 residues. CDR3 in DNA: TGTGCCAGCAGCGAAAGCGGGAGATCCACAGATACGCAGTATTTT. This encodes CASSESGRSTDTQYF.

The chain links TRBV7-2 to TRBJ2-1; 9 bases are a match to TRBD1. Germline V gene sequence: CDR1 SGHTA, CDR2 FQGNSA. The length of the CDR3 is 15 residues. The junction had 7 bases not matched to a gene; V was cut back by 3 bases and J by 7 bases. The CDR3 bases are TGTGCCAGCAGCTTTTCGGGACAGGGTAGAAATGAGCAGTTCTTC. Translating it yields CASSFSGQGRNEQFF.

The V call is TRBV18, the J call TRBJ2-7; TRBD2 might be the D (7 bases). The ends were cut back, 3 bases at V and 5 bases at J, with 20 bases in the middle. Germline loops: CDR1 KGHSH, CDR2 LQKENI. The CDR3 totals 16 residues. CDR3 DNA sequence: TGTGCCAGCTCACCTACAGCACGGGGGGCGTTGGACGAGCAGTACTTC. Amino acids: CASSPTARGALDEQYF.

The CDR3 DNA is TGTGCCAGCAGTTTTCGGACAGCCCAGGCGGAGACCCAGTACTTC. Its protein is CASSFRTAQAETQYF. The chain employs TRBV28 and TRBJ2-5; TRBD1 might be the D (6 bases). CDR3 length equals 15 residues. Trimming shortened V by 3 bases and J by 5 bases, and 16 bases separated the two germline ends. Looked up from germline, CDR1 is MDHEN and CDR2 is SYDVKM.

CDR3 in amino acids: CASSLQGDYEQYF. CDR3 sequence (DNA): TGTGCCAGCAGCTTACAGGGCGACTACGAGCAGTACTTC. The chain links TRBV5-5 to TRBJ2-7; tentative D call: TRBD1 (6 bases). CDR3 length: 13 residues. Germline V gives CDR1 SGHKS, CDR2 YYEKEE (reference sequence). Deletions cut 2 bases from V and 3 bases from J, with 9 bases between.

The V call is TRBV2, the J call TRBJ1-2; D is undetermined. Trimming removed 6 bases at V and 6 bases at J, with 17 bases between. The germline CDR1 and CDR2 sequences are SNHLY and FYNNEI. The CDR3 has 14 amino acids. The CDR3 DNA reads TGTGCCAGCAGCAAACGGACGGAAACGGATGGCTACACCTTC. This gives the protein CASSKRTETDGYTF.

This clone was found a few times. This chain uses TRBV7-8 with TRBJ2-3, with TRBD2 as a possible D gene (6 bases). The CDR3 runs 15 residues. Germline CDR1 reads SGHVS; CDR2 reads FQNEAQ. Trimming took off 0 bases at V and 5 bases at J, with 12 bases between the two ends. The CDR3 DNA reads as TGTGCCAGCAGCTTAGCCTCAATGGGGGGAGATACGCAGTATTTT. Translated: CASSLASMGGDTQYF. The full variable domain, in which reference TRBV7-8 and TRBJ2-3 provide the parts outside the CDR3, is GAGVSQSPRYKVAKRGQDVALRCDPISGHVSLFWYQQALGQGPEFLTYFQNEAQLDKSGLPSDRFFAERPEGSVSTLKIQRTQQEDSAVYLCASSLASMGGDTQYFGPGTRLTVL.

This chain uses TRBV10-3 with TRBJ2-3; D ambiguous. CDR3 length equals 12 residues. The germline gives CDR1 ENHRY, CDR2 SYGVKD. V was trimmed by 10 bases and J by 5 bases, leaving 13 bases between them. Written as DNA, the CDR3 is TGTGCCACCAACCATGACCGAGATACGCAGTATTTT. Protein: CATNHDRDTQYF.

The chain is built from TRBV7-9 and TRBJ2-1; no definite D call. Germline V lookup: CDR1 SEHNR, CDR2 FQNEAQ (reference sequence). Trimming took off 6 bases at V and 10 bases at J, with 16 bases between the two ends. This CDR3 region has 13 residues. The CDR3: CASRFPGFREQFF. As DNA, the CDR3 is TGTGCCAGCAGGTTCCCGGGTTTCAGGGAGCAGTTCTTC. The entire variable domain, with the rest obtained from reference TRBV7-9 and TRBJ2-1, is as follows: DTGVSQNPRHKITKRGQNVTFRCDPISEHNRLYWYRQTLGQGPEFLTYFQNEAQLEKSRLLSDRFSAERPKGSFSTLEIQRTEQGDSAMYLCASRFPGFREQFFGPGTRLTVL.

The chain has TRBV6-5 and TRBJ1-5; D is undetermined. Germline lookup yields CDR1 MNHEY and CDR2 SVGAGI. This CDR3 has 13 residues. The CDR3 reads CAVRPAANQPQHF. CDR3 DNA: TGTGCAGTGAGGCCCGCAGCCAATCAGCCCCAGCATTTT.

Remarks on this clone: The same CDR3 is also encoded by other DNA sequences in this sample. The chain combines TRBV2 with TRBJ2-7; D is unresolved. Germline assignment: CDR1 SNHLY and CDR2 FYNNEI. V was cut by 4 bases and J by 4 bases, with 2 bases left in between. This CDR3 comprises 10 residues. CDR3 DNA: TGTGCCAGCAGTGGGTACGAGCAGTACTTC. Amino acid sequence: CASSGYEQYF.

The chain has TRBV2 and TRBJ2-7, with D unresolved. The germline V and J ends were trimmed by 7 bases and 6 bases, with 10 bases remaining between them. In germline, CDR1 is SNHLY, CDR2 FYNNEI. The CDR3 covers 11 residues. CDR3 in amino acids: CASKVGFEQYF. CDR3 sequence (DNA): TGTGCCAGCAAGGTGGGGTTCGAGCAGTACTTC.

The V call is TRBV5-4, the J call TRBJ1-2; 8 bases align to TRBD1. Germline CDR1 is SGHNT and CDR2 is YYREEE (reference sequence). The CDR3 length is 14 residues. After removal of 3 bases from V and 4 bases from J, the junction contained 5 bases not matched to a gene. The CDR3 is CASSWDRNFYGYTF. The CDR3 nucleotides read TGTGCCAGCAGCTGGGACAGGAACTTCTATGGCTACACCTTC.

The chain couples TRBV28 to TRBJ2-7; maybe TRBD2 (6 bases). The CDR3 runs 14 residues. The germline V gene has CDR1 MDHEN and CDR2 SYDVKM. V was pared by 3 bases and J by 1 base, with 10 bases between. As DNA, the CDR3 is TGTGCCAGCAGTTTGCTAGCGTTGTCCTACGAGCAGTACTTC. Translating gives CASSLLALSYEQYF.

Of note for this clone: The same CDR3 is also encoded by other DNA sequences in this sample. The chain combines TRBV5-5 with TRBJ1-3, with 7 nucleotides matching TRBD1. CDR1 SGHKS and CDR2 YYEKEE come from the germline V gene (reference sequence). V gave up 0 bases and J gave up 3 bases; unmatched junction bases: 6. CDR3 size: 16 residues. The CDR3 loop reads CASSLAPRGSGNTIYF. In DNA form, the CDR3 reads TGTGCCAGCAGCTTGGCCCCCAGGGGGAGTGGAAACACCATATATTTT.

The V call is TRBV29-1, the J call TRBJ2-4; TRBD2 matches at 7 bases. The CDR3 is made up of 14 amino acids. V lost 4 bases and J lost 0; bases outside the gene matches: 3. Germline V lookup: CDR1 SQVTM, CDR2 ANQGSEA. CDR3 DNA sequence: TGCAGCGTTGGACTAGCAGCAGCCAAAAACATTCAGTACTTC. This gives the protein CSVGLAAAKNIQYF.

This clone was observed once. The genes are TRBV5-6 and TRBJ1-3; D is uncertain. The CDR3 is made up of 13 amino acids. The V gene lost 3 bases and the J gene lost 2 bases, with 6 bases spanning the gap. Germline V lookup: CDR1 SGHDT, CDR2 YYEEEE. CDR3 in DNA: TGTGCCAGCAGCTCCATGGCTGGAAACACCATATATTTT. It specifies CASSSMAGNTIYF.

The V gene is TRBV30, the J gene TRBJ1-3; no clear D. This CDR3 has 11 amino acids. Looked up from germline, CDR1 is GTSNPN and CDR2 is SVGIG (reference sequence). V lost 5 bases to trimming and J lost 1 base, with 3 bases between them. DNA of the CDR3: TGTGCCTGGGGATCTGGAAACACCATATATTTT. It specifies CAWGSGNTIYF.